This is a list of T cell receptor beta chains from one sample in a study of a mutant IDH1 vaccine in newly diagnosed glioma. Their antigens remain unidentified. Profiling relied on immunoSEQ multiplex PCR, and the TCRdb table lists in-frame clones only, not all of them. The sample has roughly 74,000 clones, approximately 85% seen once. This material consisted of PBMCs, taken from a glioma patient whose treatment included an IDH1 peptide vaccine. The receptors originated from a man younger than 40 with glioma. Some clones in this sample may be carry-over from other donors' samples. The CDR3 runs from the conserved cysteine through the conserved F or W. D genes are given only for firm matches. The size of a clone is reported for some rows only, either as once, few or many, or as a class for expanded clones.

j_call d_call cdr3_length v_call clone_size cdr3_nt cdr3_aa
TRBJ2-1 TRBD1 17 TRBV5-1 . TGCGCCAGCACACCACAGGGGGCTGGGTCCCCGCGGGATGAGCAGTTCTTC CASTPQGAGSPRDEQFF
TRBJ1-2 . 12 TRBV15 . TGTGCCACCAGGGCGCAGAACTATGGCTACACCTTC CATRAQNYGYTF
TRBJ1-1 . 15 TRBV7-2 . TGTGCCAGCAGCTTAGCGAAGGGTTCGAACACTGAAGCTTTCTTT CASSLAKGSNTEAFF
TRBJ2-7 TRBD1 14 TRBV11-1 . TGTGCCAGCAGCTCGACAGGGCTGACCTACGAGCAGTACTTC CASSSTGLTYEQYF
TRBJ1-5 . 15 TRBV7-2 . TGTGCCAGCAGCCTAGCGAGTCAGGGGAATCAGCCCCAGCATTTT CASSLASQGNQPQHF
TRBJ1-1 . 13 TRBV29-1 . TGCAGCGTTTCAGGGGCGGGTAGCACTGAAGCTTTCTTT CSVSGAGSTEAFF
TRBJ1-1 . 13 TRBV11-2 few TGTGCCAGCAGCTTGGGGGACAACACTGAAGCTTTCTTT CASSLGDNTEAFF
TRBJ2-1 . 15 TRBV5-1 once TGCGCCAGCAGCTTGTCGGCAGGGGACTACAATGAGCAGTTCTTC CASSLSAGDYNEQFF
TRBJ2-3 TRBD2 14 TRBV19 . TGTGCCAGTAGTAGGCGGGAGGTGCCAGATACGCAGTATTTT CASSRREVPDTQYF
TRBJ2-7 . 15 TRBV18 . TGTGCCAGCTCACCATCACGGTGGGTTTCCTACGAGCAGTACTTC CASSPSRWVSYEQYF
TRBJ2-1 TRBD1 14 TRBV7-8 few TGTGCCAGCAGGCCTCGACAGGGGGGGAATGAGCAGTTCTTC CASRPRQGGNEQFF
TRBJ1-5 TRBD1 21 TRBV15 . TGTGCCACCAGCAGAGGGTTGAGTCGGGACAGGGGATCCTATAACAATCAGCCCCAGCATTTT CATSRGLSRDRGSYNNQPQHF
TRBJ2-2 . 16 TRBV2 . TGTGCCAGCAGTGTTGAGGGGGTAGCGAACACCGGGGAGCTGTTTTTT CASSVEGVANTGELFF
TRBJ2-2 . 12 TRBV9 few TGTGCCAGCAGCGTAGTAGGCGGGGAGCTGTTTTTT CASSVVGGELFF
TRBJ1-2 . 13 TRBV2 . TGTGCCAGCAGTGATCCGGAATACTATGGCTACACCTTC CASSDPEYYGYTF
TRBJ2-1 TRBD2 17 TRBV7-2 . TGTGCCAGCAGCTTAGGATCCGGGACTAGCGGTTTGAATGAGCAGTTCTTC CASSLGSGTSGLNEQFF
TRBJ1-2 . 15 TRBV7-9 . TGTGCCAGCAGTAGCGGCCGGGCGGGGGTCTATGGCTACACCTTC CASSSGRAGVYGYTF
TRBJ1-2 . 14 TRBV28 . TGTGCCAGCAGTTCCCCGGCGGTGTGGTATGGCTACACCTTC CASSSPAVWYGYTF
TRBJ2-1 . 13 TRBV4-1 . TGCGCCAGCAGCCTGCCTCTGGACAATGAGCAGTTCTTC CASSLPLDNEQFF
TRBJ2-7 TRBD2 16 TRBV27 . TGTGCCAGCAGTTTTTCTAGCGGTGACGCCCCCTACGAGCAGTACTTC CASSFSSGDAPYEQYF